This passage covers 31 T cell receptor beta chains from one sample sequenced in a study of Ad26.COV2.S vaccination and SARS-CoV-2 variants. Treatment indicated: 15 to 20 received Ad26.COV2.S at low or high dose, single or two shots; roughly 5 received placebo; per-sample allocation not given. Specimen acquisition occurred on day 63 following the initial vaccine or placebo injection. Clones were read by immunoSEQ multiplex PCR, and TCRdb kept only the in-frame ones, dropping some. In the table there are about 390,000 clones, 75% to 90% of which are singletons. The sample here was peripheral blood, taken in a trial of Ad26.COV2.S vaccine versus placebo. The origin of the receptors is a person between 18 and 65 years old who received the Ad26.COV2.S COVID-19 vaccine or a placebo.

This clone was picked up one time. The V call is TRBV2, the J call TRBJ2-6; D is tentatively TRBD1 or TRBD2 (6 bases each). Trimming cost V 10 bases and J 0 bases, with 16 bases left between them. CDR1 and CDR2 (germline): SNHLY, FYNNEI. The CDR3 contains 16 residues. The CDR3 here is CATSQGTSSGANVLTF. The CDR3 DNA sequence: TGTGCCACATCTCAGGGGACTTCCTCTGGGGCCAACGTCCTGACTTTC.

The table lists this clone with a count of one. The chain's CDR3 is CASSLEVDTLTFF. The CDR3, as DNA: TGTGCCAGCAGCTTAGAGGTGGACACTCTGACTTTCTTT. The chain recombines TRBV11-2 with TRBJ1-1; D may be TRBD1 (5 bases). Germline CDR1 SGHAT, CDR2 FQNNGV. This CDR3 spans 13 amino acids. Between the trimmed V and J ends, which lost 0 bases and 12 bases, there was a span of 14 bases. The complete variable domain, with remaining parts taken from reference TRBV11-2 and TRBJ1-1, reads EAGVAQSPRYKIIEKRQSVAFWCNPISGHATLYWYQQILGQGPKLLIQFQNNGVVDDSQLPKDRFSAERLKGVDSTLKIQPAKLEDSAVYLCASSLEVDTLTFFGQGTRLTVV.

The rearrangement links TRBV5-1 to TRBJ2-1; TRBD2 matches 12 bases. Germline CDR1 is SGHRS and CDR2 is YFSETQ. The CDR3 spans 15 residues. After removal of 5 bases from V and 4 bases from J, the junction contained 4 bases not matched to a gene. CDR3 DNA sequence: TGCGCCAGCAGAACCGGGACTAGCGGGTACAATGAGCAGTTCTTC. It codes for CASRTGTSGYNEQFF.

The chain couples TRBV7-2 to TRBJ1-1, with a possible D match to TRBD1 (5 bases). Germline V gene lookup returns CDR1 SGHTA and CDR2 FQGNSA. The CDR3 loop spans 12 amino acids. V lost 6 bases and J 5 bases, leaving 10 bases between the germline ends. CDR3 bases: TGTGCCAGCAGTTCAGGGTATACTGAAGCTTTCTTT. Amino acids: CASSSGYTEAFF.

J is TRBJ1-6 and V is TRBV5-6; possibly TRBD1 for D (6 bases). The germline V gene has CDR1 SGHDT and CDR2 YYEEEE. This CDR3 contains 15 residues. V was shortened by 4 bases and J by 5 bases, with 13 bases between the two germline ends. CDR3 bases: TGTGCCAGCAGCCCACTGGACAGAGATAATTCACCCCTCCACTTT. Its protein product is CASSPLDRDNSPLHF. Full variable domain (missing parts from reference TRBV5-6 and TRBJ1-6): DAGVTQSPTHLIKTRGQQVTLRCSPKSGHDTVSWYQQALGQGPQFIFQYYEEEERQRGNFPDRFSGHQFPNYSSELNVNALLLGDSALYLCASSPLDRDNSPLHFGNGTRLTVT.

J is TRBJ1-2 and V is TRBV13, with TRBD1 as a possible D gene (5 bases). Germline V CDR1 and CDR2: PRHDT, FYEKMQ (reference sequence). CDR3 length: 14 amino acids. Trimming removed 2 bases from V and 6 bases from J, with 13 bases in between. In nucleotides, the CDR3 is TGTGCCAGCAGCTTACTTGCAGGGAACCATGGCTACACCTTC. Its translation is CASSLLAGNHGYTF.

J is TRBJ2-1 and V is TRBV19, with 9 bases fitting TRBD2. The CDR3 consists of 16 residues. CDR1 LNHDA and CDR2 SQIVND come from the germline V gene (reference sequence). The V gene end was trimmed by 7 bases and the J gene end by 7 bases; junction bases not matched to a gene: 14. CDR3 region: CASTPGGGGLENEQFF. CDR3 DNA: TGTGCCAGTACCCCCGGCGGGGGGGGGCTAGAGAATGAGCAGTTCTTC.

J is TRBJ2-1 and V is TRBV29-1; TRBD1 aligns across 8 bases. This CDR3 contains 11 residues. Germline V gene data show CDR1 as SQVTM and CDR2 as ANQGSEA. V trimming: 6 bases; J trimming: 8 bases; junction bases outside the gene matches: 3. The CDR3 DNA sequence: TGCAGCGTGGACAGGGACCATGAGCAGTTCTTC. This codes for CSVDRDHEQFF.

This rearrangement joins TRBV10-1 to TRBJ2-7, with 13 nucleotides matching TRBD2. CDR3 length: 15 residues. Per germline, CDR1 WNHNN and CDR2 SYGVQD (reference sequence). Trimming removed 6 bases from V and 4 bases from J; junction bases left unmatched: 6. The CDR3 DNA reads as TGCGCCAGCAGCCGGGGGACTAGCGGGGCTTACGAGCAGTACTTC. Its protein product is CASSRGTSGAYEQYF.

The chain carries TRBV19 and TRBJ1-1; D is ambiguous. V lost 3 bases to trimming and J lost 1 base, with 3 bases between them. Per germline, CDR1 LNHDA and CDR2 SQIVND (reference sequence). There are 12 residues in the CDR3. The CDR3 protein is CASSIENTEAFF. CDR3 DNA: TGTGCCAGTAGTATTGAGAACACTGAAGCTTTCTTT. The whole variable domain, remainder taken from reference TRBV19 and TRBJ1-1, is DGGITQSPKYLFRKEGQNVTLSCEQNLNHDAMYWYRQDPGQGLRLIYYSQIVNDFQKGDIAEGYSVSREKKESFPLTVTSAQKNPTAFYLCASSIENTEAFFGQGTRLTVV.

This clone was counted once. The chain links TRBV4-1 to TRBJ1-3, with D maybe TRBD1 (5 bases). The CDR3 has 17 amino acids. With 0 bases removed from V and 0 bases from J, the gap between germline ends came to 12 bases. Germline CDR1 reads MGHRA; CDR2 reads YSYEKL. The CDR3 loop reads CASSQEVWGNSGNTIYF. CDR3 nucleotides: TGCGCCAGCAGCCAAGAGGTTTGGGGGAACTCTGGAAACACCATATATTTT.

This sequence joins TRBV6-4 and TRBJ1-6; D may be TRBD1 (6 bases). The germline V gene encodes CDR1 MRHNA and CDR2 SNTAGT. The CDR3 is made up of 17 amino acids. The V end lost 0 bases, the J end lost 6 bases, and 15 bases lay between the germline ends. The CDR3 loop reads CASSDSELGGSNSPLHF. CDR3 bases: TGTGCCAGCAGTGACTCCGAGCTCGGGGGCAGTAATTCACCCCTCCACTTT.

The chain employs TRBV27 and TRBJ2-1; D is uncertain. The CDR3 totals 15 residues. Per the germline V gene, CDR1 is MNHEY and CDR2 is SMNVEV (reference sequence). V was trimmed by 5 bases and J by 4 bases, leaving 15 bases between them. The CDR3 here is CASSTYPRFYNEQFF. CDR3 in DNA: TGTGCCAGCAGTACGTACCCCCGGTTTTACAATGAGCAGTTCTTC.

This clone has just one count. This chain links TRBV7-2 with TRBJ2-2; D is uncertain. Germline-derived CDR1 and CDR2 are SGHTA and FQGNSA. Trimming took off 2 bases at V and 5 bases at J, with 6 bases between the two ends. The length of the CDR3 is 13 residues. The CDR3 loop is CASSLRGTGELFF. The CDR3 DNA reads TGTGCCAGCAGCTTAAGAGGAACCGGGGAGCTGTTTTTT.

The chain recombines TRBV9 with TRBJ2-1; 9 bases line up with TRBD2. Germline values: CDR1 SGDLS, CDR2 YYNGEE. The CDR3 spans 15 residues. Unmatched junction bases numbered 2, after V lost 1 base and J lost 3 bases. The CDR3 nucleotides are TGTGCCAGCAGCGTAAGCGGGGGGATCTACAATGAGCAGTTCTTC. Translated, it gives CASSVSGGIYNEQFF. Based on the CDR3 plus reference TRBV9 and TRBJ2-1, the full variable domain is DSGVTQTPKHLITATGQRVTLRCSPRSGDLSVYWYQQSLDQGLQFLIQYYNGEERAKGNILERFSAQQFPDLHSELNLSSLELGDSALYFCASSVSGGIYNEQFFGPGTRLTVL.

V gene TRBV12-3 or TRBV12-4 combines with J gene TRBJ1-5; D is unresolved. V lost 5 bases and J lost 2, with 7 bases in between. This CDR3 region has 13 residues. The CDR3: CASSHFGNQPQHF. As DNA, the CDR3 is TGTGCCAGCAGTCACTTCGGCAATCAGCCCCAGCATTTT.

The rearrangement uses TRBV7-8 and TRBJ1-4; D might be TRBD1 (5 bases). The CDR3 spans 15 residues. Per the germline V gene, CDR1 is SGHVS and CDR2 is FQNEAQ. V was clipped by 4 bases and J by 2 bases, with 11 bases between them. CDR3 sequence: CASSSSGLTNEKLFF. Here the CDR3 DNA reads TGTGCCAGCAGCTCCTCAGGGTTGACTAATGAAAAACTGTTTTTT.

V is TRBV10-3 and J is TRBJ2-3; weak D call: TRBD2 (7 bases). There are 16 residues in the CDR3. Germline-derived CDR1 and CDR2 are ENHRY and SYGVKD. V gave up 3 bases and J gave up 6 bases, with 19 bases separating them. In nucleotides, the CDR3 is TGTGCCATCAGTGACGGAACGGGGGGCATATGGGATACGCAGTATTTT. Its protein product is CAISDGTGGIWDTQYF.

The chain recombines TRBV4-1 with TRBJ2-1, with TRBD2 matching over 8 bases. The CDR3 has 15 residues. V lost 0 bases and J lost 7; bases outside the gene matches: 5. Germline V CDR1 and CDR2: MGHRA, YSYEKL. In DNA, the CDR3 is TGCGCCAGCAGCCAAGACCCGGGGGGGCCTAATGAGCAGTTCTTC. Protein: CASSQDPGGPNEQFF.

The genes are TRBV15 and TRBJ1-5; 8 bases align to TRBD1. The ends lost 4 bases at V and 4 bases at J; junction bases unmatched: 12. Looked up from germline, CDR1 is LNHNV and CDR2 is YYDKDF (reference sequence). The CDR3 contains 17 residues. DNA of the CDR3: TGTGCCACCAGCACCCTTAGGACAGGGCCGGATAATCAGCCCCAGCATTTT. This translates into CATSTLRTGPDNQPQHF.

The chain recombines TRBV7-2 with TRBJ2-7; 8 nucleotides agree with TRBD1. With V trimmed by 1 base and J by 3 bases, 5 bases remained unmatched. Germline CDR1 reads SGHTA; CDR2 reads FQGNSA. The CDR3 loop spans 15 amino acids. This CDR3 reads CASSLGTGSVYEQYF. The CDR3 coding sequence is TGTGCCAGCAGCTTAGGGACAGGGAGCGTCTACGAGCAGTACTTC.

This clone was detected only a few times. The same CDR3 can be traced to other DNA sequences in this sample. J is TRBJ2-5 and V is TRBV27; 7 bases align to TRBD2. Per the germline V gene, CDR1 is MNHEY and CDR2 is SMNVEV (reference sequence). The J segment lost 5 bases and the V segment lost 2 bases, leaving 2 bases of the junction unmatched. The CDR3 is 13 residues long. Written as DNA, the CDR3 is TGTGCCAGCAGTTTAAGGGAGGGCGAGACCCAGTACTTC. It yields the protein CASSLREGETQYF.

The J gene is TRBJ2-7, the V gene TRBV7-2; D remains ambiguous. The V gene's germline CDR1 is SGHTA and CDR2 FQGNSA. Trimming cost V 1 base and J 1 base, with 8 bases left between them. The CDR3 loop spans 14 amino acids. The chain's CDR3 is CASSLEATSYEQYF. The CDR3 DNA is TGTGCCAGCAGCTTAGAAGCGACGTCCTACGAGCAGTACTTC. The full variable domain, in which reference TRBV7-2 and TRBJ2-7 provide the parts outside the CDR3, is GAGVSQSPSNKVTEKGKDVELRCDPISGHTALYWYRQSLGQGLEFLIYFQGNSAPDKSGLPSDRFSAERTGGSVSTLTIQRTQQEDSAVYLCASSLEATSYEQYFGPGTRLTVT.

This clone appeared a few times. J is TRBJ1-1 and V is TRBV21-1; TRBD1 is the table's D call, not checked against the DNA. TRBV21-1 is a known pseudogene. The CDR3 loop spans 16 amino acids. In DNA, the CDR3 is TGTGCCAGCAGCAAAGGAAAGCACAGGGCAGACACTGAAGCTTTCTTT. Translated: CASSKGKHRADTEAFF.

The DNA for the CDR3 is TGCGCCAGCAGCTTGGAACAGATACAAAACGAGCAGTACTTC. Amino acid sequence: CASSLEQIQNEQYF. V and J are TRBV5-1 and TRBJ2-7; no reliable D call. Trimming pared 0 bases from V and 5 bases from J, leaving 12 bases between. Germline CDR1 reads SGHRS; CDR2 reads YFSETQ. The CDR3 is 14 residues long.

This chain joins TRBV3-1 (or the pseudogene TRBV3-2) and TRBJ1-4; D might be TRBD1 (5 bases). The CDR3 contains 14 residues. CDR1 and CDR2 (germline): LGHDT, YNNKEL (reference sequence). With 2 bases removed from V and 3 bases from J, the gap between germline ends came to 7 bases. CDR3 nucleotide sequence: TGTGCCAGCAGCCAAAGGGGACCTAATGAAAAACTGTTTTTT. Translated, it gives CASSQRGPNEKLFF.

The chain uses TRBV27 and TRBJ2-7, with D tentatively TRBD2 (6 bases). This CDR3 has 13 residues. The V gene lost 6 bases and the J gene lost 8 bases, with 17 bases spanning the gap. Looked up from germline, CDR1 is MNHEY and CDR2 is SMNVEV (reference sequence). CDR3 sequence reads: CASSHLLEGKQYF. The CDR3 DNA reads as TGTGCCAGCAGCCACCTCCTGGAGGGCAAGCAGTACTTC.

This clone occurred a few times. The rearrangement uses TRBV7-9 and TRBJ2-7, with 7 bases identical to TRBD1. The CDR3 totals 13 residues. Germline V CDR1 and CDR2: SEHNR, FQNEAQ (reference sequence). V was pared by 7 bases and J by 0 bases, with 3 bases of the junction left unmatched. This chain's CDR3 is CASTGTDSYEQYF. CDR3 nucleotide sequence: TGTGCCAGCACCGGGACAGACTCCTACGAGCAGTACTTC.

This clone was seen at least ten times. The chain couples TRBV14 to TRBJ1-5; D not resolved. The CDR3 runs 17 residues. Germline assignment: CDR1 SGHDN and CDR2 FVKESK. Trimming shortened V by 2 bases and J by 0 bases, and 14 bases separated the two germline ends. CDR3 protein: CASSQRNREDSNQPQHF. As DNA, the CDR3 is TGTGCCAGCAGCCAAAGAAACCGGGAGGATAGCAATCAGCCCCAGCATTTT.

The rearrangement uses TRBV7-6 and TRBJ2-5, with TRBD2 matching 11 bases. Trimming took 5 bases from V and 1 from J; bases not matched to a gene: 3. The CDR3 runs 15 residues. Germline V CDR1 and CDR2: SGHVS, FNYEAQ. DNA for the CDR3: TGTGCCAGCAGCACCGGGACTAGCGGCCAAGAGACCCAGTACTTC. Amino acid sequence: CASSTGTSGQETQYF. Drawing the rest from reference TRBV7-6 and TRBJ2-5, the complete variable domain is GAGVSQSPRYKVTKRGQDVALRCDPISGHVSLYWYRQALGQGPEFLTYFNYEAQQDKSGLPNDRFSAERPEGSISTLTIQRTEQRDSAMYRCASSTGTSGQETQYFGPGTRLLVL.

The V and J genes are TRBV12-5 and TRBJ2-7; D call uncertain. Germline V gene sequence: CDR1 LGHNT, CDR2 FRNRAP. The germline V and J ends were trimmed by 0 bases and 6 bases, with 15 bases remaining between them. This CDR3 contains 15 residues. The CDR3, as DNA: TGTGCTAGTGGTTTGGTAAGCTTTCAGACGGGCGAGCAGTACTTC. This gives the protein CASGLVSFQTGEQYF.